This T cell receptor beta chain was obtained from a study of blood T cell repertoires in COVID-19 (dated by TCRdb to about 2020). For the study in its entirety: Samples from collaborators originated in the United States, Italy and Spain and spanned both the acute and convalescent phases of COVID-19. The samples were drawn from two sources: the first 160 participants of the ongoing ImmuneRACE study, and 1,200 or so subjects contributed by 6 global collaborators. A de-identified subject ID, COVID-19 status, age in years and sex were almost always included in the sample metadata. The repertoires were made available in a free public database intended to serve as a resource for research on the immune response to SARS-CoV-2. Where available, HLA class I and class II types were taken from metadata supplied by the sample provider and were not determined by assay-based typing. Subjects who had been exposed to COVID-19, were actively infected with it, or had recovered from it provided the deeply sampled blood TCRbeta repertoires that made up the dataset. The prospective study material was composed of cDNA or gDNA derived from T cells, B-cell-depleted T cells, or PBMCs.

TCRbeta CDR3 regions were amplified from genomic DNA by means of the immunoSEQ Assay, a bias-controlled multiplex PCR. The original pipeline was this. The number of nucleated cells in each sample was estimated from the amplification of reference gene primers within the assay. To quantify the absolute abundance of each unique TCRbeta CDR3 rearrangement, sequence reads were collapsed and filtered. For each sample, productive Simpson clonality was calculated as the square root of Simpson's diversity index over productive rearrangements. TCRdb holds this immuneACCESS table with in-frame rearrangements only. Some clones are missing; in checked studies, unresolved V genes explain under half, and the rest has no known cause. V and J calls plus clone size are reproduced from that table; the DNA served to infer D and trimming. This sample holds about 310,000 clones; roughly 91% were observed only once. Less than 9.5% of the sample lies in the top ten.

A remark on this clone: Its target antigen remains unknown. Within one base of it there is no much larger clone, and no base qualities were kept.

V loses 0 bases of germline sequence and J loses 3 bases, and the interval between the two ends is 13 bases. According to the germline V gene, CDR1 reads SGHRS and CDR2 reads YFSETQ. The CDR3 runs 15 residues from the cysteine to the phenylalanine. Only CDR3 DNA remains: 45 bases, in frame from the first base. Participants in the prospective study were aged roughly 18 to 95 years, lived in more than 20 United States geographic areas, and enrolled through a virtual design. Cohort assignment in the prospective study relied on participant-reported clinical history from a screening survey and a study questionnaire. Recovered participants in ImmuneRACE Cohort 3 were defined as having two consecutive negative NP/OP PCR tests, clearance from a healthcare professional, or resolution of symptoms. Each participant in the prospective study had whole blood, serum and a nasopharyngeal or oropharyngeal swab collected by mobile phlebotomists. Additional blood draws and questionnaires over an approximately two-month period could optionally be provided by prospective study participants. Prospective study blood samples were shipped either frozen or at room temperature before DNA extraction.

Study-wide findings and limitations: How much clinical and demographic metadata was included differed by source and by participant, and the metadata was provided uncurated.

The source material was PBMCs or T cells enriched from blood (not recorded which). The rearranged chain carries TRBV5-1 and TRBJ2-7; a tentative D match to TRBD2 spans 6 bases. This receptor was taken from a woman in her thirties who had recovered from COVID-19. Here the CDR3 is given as CASSLGGVPNYEQYF. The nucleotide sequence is TGCGCCAGCAGCTTGGGGGGGGTCCCGAACTACGAGCAGTACTTC.